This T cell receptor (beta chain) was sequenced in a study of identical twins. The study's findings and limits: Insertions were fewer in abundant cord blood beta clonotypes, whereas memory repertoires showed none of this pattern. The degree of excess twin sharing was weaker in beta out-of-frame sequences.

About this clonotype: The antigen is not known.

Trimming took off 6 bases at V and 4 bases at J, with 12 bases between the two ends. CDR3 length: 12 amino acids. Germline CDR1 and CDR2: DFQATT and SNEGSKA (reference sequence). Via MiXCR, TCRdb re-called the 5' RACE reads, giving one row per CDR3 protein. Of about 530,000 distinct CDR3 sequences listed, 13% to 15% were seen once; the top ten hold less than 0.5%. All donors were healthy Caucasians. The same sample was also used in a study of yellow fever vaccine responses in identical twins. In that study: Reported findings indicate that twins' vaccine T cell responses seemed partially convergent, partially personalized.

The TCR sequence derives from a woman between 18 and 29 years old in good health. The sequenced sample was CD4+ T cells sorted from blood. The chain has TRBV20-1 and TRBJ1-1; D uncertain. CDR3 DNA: TGCAGTGCCCGGAGAGATGGCACTGAAGCTTTCTTT. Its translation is CSARRDGTEAFF.